This TCR beta chain was recovered during a study of T-cell reconstitution after alpha-beta-depleted transplantation in children. Study conclusions and caveats: For some patients, TCRbeta diversity was high at day 60 because of recipient T cells and thymic progenitors that survived. Roughly two months post-transplant, alpha-beta T cells reportedly originated from several hundred graft clones that had expanded. Most T-cell counts and diversity one year after the transplant came from T cells that were newly produced.

The CDR3 has 19 amino acids. V lost 1 base and J lost 7; bases outside the gene matches: 16. Germline V lookup: CDR1 SGHRS, CDR2 YFSETQ. A note on this clonotype: Its antigen is as yet unknown.

As it was prepared, the TCRbeta library received unique molecular identifiers. TCRdb ran MiXCR on the PCR reads and lists one entry per CDR3 protein. Of about 610,000 distinct CDR3 sequences in the sample, over 20% were seen once. V usage is TRBV5-1 and J usage is TRBJ1-6; TRBD1 agrees at 8 bases. The source material was PBMCs, sampled before TCRalphabeta/CD19-depleted stem cell transplant. The origin of this receptor is a boy under two years old with Wiskott-Aldrich syndrome, due to receive a stem cell transplant. CDR3 bases: TGCGCCAGCAGCTTGCAGAGACAGGGGAACCGAAGGTGGAATTCACCCCTCCACTTT. This gives the protein CASSLQRQGNRRWNSPLHF. Together with reference TRBV5-1 and TRBJ1-6, the CDR3 gives the full variable domain: KAGVTQTPRYLIKTRGQQVTLSCSPISGHRSVSWYQQTPGQGLQFLFEYFSETQRNKGNFPGRFSGRQFSNSRSEMNVSTLELGDSALYLCASSLQRQGNRRWNSPLHFGNGTRLTVT.